The 3 T cell receptor beta chains reported below all come from one sample, sequenced in a study of T cell responses to AZD1222 COVID-19 vaccine. Libraries were prepared by immunoSEQ multiplex PCR; TCRdb keeps only in-frame clonotypes and omits some of them. The sample lists 120,000 or so clones, about 90% occurring once. This specimen was peripheral blood, taken 28 days after the second AZD1222 dose. All receptors derive from an adult who received the AZD1222 COVID-19 vaccine.

Comments on this clone: Other DNA variants within this sample encode the same CDR3. The genes are TRBV7-9 and TRBJ1-2, with 7 bases lining up with TRBD1. The CDR3 covers 13 residues. Germline V lookup: CDR1 SEHNR, CDR2 FQNEAQ (reference sequence). V shed 1 base, J shed 5 bases, and the junction held 1 base outside the gene matches. The CDR3: CASSLEGAYGYTF. Written as DNA, the CDR3 is TGTGCCAGCAGCTTAGAGGGGGCGTATGGCTACACCTTC.

This clone occurred once. The rearrangement joins TRBV2 to TRBJ2-7, with a weak D call TRBD2 (7 bases). Trimming left V 6 bases short and J 5 bases short, with 17 bases between. The germline V gene has CDR1 SNHLY and CDR2 FYNNEI. The CDR3 sequence is 14 residues long. The CDR3 is CASRHEGGWDEQYF. The CDR3, as DNA: TGTGCCAGCAGGCATGAGGGGGGGTGGGACGAGCAGTACTTC.

This rearrangement joins TRBV15 to TRBJ1-3; the D is unclear. CDR3 size: 17 residues. Trimming removed 0 bases at V and 0 bases at J, with 12 bases between. CDR1 is LNHNV and CDR2 is YYDKDF in the germline V gene (reference sequence). This CDR3 is CATSRDWPVSSGNTIYF. CDR3 sequence (DNA): TGTGCCACCAGCAGAGATTGGCCGGTGAGCTCTGGAAACACCATATATTTT.